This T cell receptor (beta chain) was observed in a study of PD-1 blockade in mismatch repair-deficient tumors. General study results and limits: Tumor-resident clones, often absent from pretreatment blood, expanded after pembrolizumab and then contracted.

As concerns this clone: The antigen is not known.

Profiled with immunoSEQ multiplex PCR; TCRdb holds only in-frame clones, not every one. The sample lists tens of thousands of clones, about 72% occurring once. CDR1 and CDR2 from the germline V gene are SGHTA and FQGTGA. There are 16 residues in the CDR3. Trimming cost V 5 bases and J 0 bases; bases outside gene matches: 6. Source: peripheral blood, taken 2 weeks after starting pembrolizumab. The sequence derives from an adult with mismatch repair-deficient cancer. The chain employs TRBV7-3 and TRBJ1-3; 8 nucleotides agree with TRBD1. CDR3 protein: CASSQGTGPSGNTIYF. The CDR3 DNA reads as TGTGCCAGCAGCCAAGGGACAGGACCCTCTGGAAACACCATATATTTT.